This T cell receptor beta chain was recovered during a study of blood T cell dynamics during melanoma immunotherapy. Across the whole study: First-line therapy was either pembrolizumab or nivolumab with ipilimumab for metastatic melanoma. Notes on the study in general: Clones driving repertoire changes may be melanoma-specific or general immune activation.

Concerning this clone: Its antigen is not identified.

The CDR3 covers 15 residues. V lost 2 bases to trimming and J lost 7 bases; unmatched junction nucleotides: 7. The germline V gene has CDR1 MNHNY and CDR2 SVGAGI (reference sequence). A fixed DNA input of about 0.35 ug was used per bulk PBMC sample. Some clones are missing from TCRdb's copy, which holds only in-frame ones; the method was immunoSEQ multiplex PCR. The sample shows around 16,000 clones, 91% of them seen only once. This sample's time point: pre-treatment baseline. The sequencing used blood, collected from a patient treated with checkpoint blockade. The source of this sequence is a human donor with melanoma. This sequence joins TRBV6-6 and TRBJ1-5; 8 bases align to TRBD1. The CDR3 reads CASSYPGTGRQPQHF. CDR3 DNA: TGTGCCAGCAGTTACCCCGGGACAGGCCGGCAGCCCCAGCATTTT.